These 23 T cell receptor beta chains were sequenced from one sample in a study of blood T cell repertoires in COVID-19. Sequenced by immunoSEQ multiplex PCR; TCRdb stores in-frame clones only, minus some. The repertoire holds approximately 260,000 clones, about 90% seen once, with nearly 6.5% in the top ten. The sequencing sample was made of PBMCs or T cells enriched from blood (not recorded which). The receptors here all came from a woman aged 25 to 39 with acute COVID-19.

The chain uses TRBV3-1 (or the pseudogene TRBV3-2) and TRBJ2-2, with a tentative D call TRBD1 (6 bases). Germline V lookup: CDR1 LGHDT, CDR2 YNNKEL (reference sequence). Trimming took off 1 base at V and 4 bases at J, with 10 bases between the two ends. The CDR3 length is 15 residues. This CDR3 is CASSQGQGITGELFF. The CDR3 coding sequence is TGTGCCAGCAGCCAAGGGCAGGGGATCACCGGGGAGCTGTTTTTT.

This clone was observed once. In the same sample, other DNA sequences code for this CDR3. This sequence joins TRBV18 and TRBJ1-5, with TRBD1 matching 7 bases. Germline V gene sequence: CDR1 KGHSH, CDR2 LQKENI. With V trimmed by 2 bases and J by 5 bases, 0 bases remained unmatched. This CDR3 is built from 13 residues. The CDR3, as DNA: TGTGCCAGCTCACCAGGGACAGATCAGCCCCAGCATTTT. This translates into CASSPGTDQPQHF.

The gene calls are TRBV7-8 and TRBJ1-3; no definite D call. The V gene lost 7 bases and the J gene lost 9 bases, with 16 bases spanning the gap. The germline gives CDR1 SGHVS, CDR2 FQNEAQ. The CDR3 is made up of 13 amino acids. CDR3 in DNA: TGTGCCAGCACCCCCCGGGGAGATCCCACCATATATTTT. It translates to CASTPRGDPTIYF.

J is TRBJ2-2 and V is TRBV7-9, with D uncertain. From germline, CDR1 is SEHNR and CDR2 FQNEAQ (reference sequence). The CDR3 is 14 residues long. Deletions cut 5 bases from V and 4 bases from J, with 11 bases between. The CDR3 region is CASSPVAVTGELFF. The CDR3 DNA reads TGTGCCAGCAGCCCCGTGGCGGTCACCGGGGAGCTGTTTTTT.

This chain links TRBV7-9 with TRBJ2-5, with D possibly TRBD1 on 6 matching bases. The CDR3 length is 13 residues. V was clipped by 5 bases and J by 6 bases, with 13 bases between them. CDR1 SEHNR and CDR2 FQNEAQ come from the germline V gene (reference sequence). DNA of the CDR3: TGTGCCAGCAGCCAAACAGGGTTTCAGACCCAGTACTTC. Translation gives CASSQTGFQTQYF.

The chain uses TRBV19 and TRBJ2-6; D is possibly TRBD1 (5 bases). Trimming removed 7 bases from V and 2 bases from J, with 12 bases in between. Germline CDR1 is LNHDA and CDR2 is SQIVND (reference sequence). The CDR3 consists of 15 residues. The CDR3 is CASNTGAAGANVLTF. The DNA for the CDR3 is TGTGCCAGTAATACAGGCGCGGCTGGGGCCAACGTCCTGACTTTC.

The CDR3 region has the DNA TGTGCCAGTAGTATAGATGGGAGGTCCTACAATGAGCAGTTCTTC. This encodes CASSIDGRSYNEQFF. V is TRBV19 and J is TRBJ2-1, with D possibly matching TRBD2 (6 bases). Trimming took 0 bases from V and 1 from J, leaving 7 bases between them. The CDR3 extends over 15 amino acids. Germline CDR1 and CDR2: LNHDA and SQIVND (reference sequence).

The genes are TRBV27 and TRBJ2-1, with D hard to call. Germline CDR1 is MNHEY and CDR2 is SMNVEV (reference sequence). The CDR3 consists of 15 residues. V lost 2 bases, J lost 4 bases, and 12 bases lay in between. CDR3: CASSLLRTVYNEQFF. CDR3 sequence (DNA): TGTGCCAGCAGTTTACTCCGAACGGTTTACAATGAGCAGTTCTTC.

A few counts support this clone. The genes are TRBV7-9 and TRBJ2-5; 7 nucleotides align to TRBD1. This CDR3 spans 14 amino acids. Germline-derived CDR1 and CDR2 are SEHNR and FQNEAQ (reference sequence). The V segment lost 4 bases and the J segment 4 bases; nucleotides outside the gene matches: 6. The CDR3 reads CASSSQTGRETQYF. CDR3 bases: TGTGCCAGCAGCTCGCAGACAGGGAGAGAGACCCAGTACTTC.

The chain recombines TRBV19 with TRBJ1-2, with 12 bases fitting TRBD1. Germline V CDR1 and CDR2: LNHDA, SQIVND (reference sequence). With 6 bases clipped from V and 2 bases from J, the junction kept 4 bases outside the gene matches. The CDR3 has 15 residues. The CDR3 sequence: CASRTGTGGNYGYTF. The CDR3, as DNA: TGTGCCAGTAGGACCGGGACAGGGGGCAACTATGGCTACACCTTC.

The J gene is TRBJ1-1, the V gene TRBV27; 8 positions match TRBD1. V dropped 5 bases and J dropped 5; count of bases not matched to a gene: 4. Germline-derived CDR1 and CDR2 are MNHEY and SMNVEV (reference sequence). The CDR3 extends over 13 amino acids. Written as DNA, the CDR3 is TGTGCCAGCAGTGTAGACAGGGGAACTGAAGCTTTCTTT. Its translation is CASSVDRGTEAFF.

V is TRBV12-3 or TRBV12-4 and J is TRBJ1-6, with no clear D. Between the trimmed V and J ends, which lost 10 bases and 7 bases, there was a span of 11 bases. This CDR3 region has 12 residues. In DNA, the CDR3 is TGTGCCACCCGGGTCCTGAATTCACCCCTCCACTTT. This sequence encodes CATRVLNSPLHF.

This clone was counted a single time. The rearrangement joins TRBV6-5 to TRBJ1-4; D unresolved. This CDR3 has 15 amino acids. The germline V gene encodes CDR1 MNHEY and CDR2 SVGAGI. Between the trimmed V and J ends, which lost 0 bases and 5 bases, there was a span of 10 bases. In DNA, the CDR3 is TGTGCCAGCAGTTACTCATCGGGTCGGAATGAAAAACTGTTTTTT. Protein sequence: CASSYSSGRNEKLFF.

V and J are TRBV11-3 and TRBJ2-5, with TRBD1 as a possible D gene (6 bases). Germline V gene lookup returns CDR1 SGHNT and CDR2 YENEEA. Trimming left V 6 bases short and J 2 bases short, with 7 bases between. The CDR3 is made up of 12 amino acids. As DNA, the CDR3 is TGTGCCAGCAGAGACAGGCAAGAGACCCAGTACTTC. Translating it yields CASRDRQETQYF.

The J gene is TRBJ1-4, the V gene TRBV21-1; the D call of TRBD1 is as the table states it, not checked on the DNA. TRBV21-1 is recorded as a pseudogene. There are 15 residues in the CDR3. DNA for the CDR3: TGTGCCAGCAAACGTCGGAAGGACATATTAGGAAAACTGTTTTTT. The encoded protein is CASKRRKDILGKLFF.

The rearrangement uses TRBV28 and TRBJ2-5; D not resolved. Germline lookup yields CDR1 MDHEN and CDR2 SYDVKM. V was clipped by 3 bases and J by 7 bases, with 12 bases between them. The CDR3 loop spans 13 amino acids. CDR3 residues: CASSFFLGGTQYF. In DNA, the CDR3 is TGTGCCAGCAGTTTTTTCCTCGGTGGGACCCAGTACTTC.

The DNA of the CDR3 is TGTGCCAGCAGCTCGACACAGGGGGACTATGGCTACACCTTC. It codes for CASSSTQGDYGYTF. The genes are TRBV7-9 and TRBJ1-2; TRBD1 matches at 8 bases. Germline assignment: CDR1 SEHNR and CDR2 FQNEAQ (reference sequence). CDR3 length equals 14 residues. Trimming cost V 4 bases and J 3 bases; bases outside gene matches: 4.

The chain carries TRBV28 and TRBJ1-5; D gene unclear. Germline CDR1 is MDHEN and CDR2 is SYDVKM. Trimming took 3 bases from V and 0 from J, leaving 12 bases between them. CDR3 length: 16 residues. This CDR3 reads CASSFGTDFSNQPQHF. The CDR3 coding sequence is TGTGCCAGCAGTTTCGGCACAGATTTTAGCAATCAGCCCCAGCATTTT.

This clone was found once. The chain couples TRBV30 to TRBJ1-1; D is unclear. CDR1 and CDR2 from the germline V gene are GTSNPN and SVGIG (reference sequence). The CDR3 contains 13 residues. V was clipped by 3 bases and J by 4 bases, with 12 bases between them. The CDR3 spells CAWRWARATEAFF. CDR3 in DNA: TGTGCCTGGAGATGGGCCAGAGCCACTGAAGCTTTCTTT.

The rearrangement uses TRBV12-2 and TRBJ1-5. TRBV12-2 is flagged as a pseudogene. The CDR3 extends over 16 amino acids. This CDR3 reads CASRSDTRREFGPQHF. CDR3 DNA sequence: TGTGCAAGTCGCTCCGACACCAGACGGGAATTTGGCCCCCAGCATTTT.

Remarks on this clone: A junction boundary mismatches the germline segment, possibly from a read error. CDR3 in amino acids: CASNLAGTNEQFF. DNA for the CDR3: TGTGCCAGCAATTTAGCGGGGACCAATGAGCAGTTCTTC. This sequence joins TRBV27 and TRBJ2-1, with 8 bases fitting TRBD2. The CDR3 totals 13 residues. In germline, CDR1 is MNHEY, CDR2 SMNVEV (reference sequence).

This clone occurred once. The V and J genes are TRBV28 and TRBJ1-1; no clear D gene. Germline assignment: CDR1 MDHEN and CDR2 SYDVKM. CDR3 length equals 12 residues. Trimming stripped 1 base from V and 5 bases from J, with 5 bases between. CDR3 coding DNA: TGTGCCAGCAGTTTATACGGGACTGAAGCTTTCTTT. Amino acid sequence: CASSLYGTEAFF.

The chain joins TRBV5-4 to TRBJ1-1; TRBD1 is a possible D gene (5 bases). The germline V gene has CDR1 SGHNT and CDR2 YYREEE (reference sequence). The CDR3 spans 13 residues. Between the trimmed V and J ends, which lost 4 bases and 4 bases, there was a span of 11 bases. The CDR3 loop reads CASSVQGSTEAFF. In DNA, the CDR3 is TGTGCCAGCAGCGTTCAGGGCTCCACTGAAGCTTTCTTT.